Following are 5 T cell receptor beta chains from one sample sequenced in a study of shared clonotypes between healthy human individuals. Assay used: immunoSEQ multiplex PCR; TCRdb lists only in-frame clones, some missing. Here the sample spans roughly 1,100,000 clones, approximately 68% being singletons. The sample comprised memory CD4+ T cells sorted from blood. Described subset: CD45RA-negative fraction. The receptor source for this set is a man between 18 and 29 years old in good health.

The chain uses TRBV6-6 and TRBJ2-1; 13 bases agree with TRBD2. Germline assignment: CDR1 MNHNY and CDR2 SVGAGI (reference sequence). Trimming removed 5 bases from V and 8 bases from J; junction bases left unmatched: 9. This CDR3 contains 16 residues. CDR3 in DNA: TGTGCCAGCAGTACCGGACTAGCGGGAGTTCGCGATGAGCAGTTCTTC. Its translation is CASSTGLAGVRDEQFF.

The chain joins TRBV30 to TRBJ1-4; TRBD1 aligns across 8 bases. V dropped 0 bases and J dropped 2; count of bases not matched to a gene: 2. Germline V gene lookup returns CDR1 GTSNPN and CDR2 SVGIG (reference sequence). The CDR3 is 15 amino acids. CDR3 nucleotides: TGTGCCTGGAGTGTACAGGGGGGCACTAATGAAAAACTGTTTTTT. Translating it yields CAWSVQGGTNEKLFF.

This clone was observed once. Distinct nucleotide sequences in the sample also encode this CDR3. The rearrangement links TRBV18 to TRBJ1-2, with TRBD1 identical over 7 bases. CDR1 is KGHSH, CDR2 LQKENI, per germline. After removal of 6 bases from V and 4 bases from J, the junction contained 5 bases not matched to a gene. The CDR3 extends over 13 amino acids. For the CDR3, the DNA is TGTGCCAGCTCCCCGGGACAGTCCTATGGCTACACCTTC. Residues: CASSPGQSYGYTF.

The CDR3 DNA sequence: TGTGCCAGCAGCTTAGAAGGACAGTTTGTCGGGGAGCTGTTTTTT. This codes for CASSLEGQFVGELFF. This chain connects TRBV11-2 to TRBJ2-2, with D tentatively TRBD1 (6 bases). The germline V and J ends were trimmed by 0 bases and 7 bases, with 12 bases remaining between them. The CDR3 length is 15 residues. Germline lookup yields CDR1 SGHAT and CDR2 FQNNGV.

On this clone: The junction shows a germline mismatch at one end, possibly a read error. The gene calls are TRBV5-1 and TRBJ2-1; 10 bases fit TRBD2. Germline CDR1 SGHRS, CDR2 YFSETQ. The CDR3 has 16 amino acids. CDR3 nucleotides: TGCGCCAGCAGCCCGTTTTTGACTAGCGGGCTAAGCGGGGCTCTCTTC. Its translation: CASSPFLTSGLSGALF.